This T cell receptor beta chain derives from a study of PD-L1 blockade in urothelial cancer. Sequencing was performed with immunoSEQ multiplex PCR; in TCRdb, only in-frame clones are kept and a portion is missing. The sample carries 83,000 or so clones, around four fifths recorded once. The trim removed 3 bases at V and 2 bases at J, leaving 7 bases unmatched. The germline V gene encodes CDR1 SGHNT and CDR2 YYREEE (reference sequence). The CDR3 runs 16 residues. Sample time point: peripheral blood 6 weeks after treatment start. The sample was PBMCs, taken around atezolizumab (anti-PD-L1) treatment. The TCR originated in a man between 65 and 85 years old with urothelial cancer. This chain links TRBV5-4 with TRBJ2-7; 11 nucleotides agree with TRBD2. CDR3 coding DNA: TGTGCCAGCAGCTCCAGACTAGCGGGAACACCCTACGAGCAGTACTTC. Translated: CASSSRLAGTPYEQYF.